One and the same sample provided the 24 T cell receptor beta chains below, sequenced in a study of blood T cell repertoires in COVID-19. TCRdb's copy holds only in-frame clones and misses some; the assay was immunoSEQ multiplex PCR. The data show about 170,000 clones, 90% to 95% seen once. Source material: peripheral blood. The receptors shown here come from a man in his fifties with acute or convalescent COVID-19.

The gene calls are TRBV10-2 and TRBJ1-2; D gene ambiguous. Trimming cost V 0 bases and J 3 bases, with 8 bases left between them. The CDR3 sequence is 14 residues long. Per germline, CDR1 WSHSY and CDR2 SAAADI. The CDR3 DNA sequence: TGCGCCAGCAGTGAGTCGTTAGAAGACTATGGCTACACCTTC. Protein: CASSESLEDYGYTF.

Remarks on this clone: The junction differs from germline at one of its ends, possibly a read error. This rearrangement joins TRBV7-7 to TRBJ2-1, with a weak D call TRBD2 (6 bases). The length of the CDR3 is 16 residues. Per germline, CDR1 SSHAT and CDR2 FNYEAQ (reference sequence). The CDR3 here is CASRPPAGSSYNEQFF. DNA for the CDR3: TGTGCTAGCAGACCACCGGCGGGGAGCTCCTACAATGAGCAGTTCTTC.

The chain employs TRBV3-1 (or the pseudogene TRBV3-2) and TRBJ2-5; 10 bases match TRBD1. This CDR3 is built from 15 residues. The germline V gene encodes CDR1 LGHDT and CDR2 YNNKEL (reference sequence). V lost 4 bases, J lost 5 bases, and 7 bases stayed unmatched. The CDR3, as DNA: TGTGCCAGCAGCCCCCGACAGGGGGCGAGGGAGACCCAGTACTTC. This gives the protein CASSPRQGARETQYF.

This chain connects TRBV9 to TRBJ2-1; TRBD2 agrees at 8 bases. The CDR3 length is 16 residues. Germline-derived CDR1 and CDR2 are SGDLS and YYNGEE. Trimming removed 0 bases from V and 5 bases from J; junction bases left unmatched: 7. The CDR3 protein is CASSVDGGGTNNEQFF. The CDR3 DNA follows: TGTGCCAGCAGCGTAGACGGCGGGGGGACAAACAATGAGCAGTTCTTC.

The chain uses TRBV29-1 and TRBJ2-7; D may be TRBD2 (6 bases). Trimming removed 6 bases from V and 5 bases from J, with 20 bases in between. CDR3 length: 14 residues. Looked up from germline, CDR1 is SQVTM and CDR2 is ANQGSEA. The CDR3 loop reads CSVDRGGVRDEQYF. In nucleotides, the CDR3 is TGCAGCGTAGACCGTGGAGGGGTTCGCGACGAGCAGTACTTC.

The rearrangement uses TRBV30 and TRBJ1-4; TRBD1 matches at 7 bases. Trimming removed 3 bases from V and 3 bases from J; junction bases left unmatched: 4. Germline V gives CDR1 GTSNPN, CDR2 SVGIG (reference sequence). The CDR3 covers 14 residues. The CDR3 DNA reads as TGTGCCTGGAGCTTGACAGGGTCTAATGAAAAACTGTTTTTT. Translation gives CAWSLTGSNEKLFF.

The genes are TRBV6-5 and TRBJ2-7; no clear D. The CDR3 spans 14 residues. Germline V lookup: CDR1 MNHEY, CDR2 SVGAGI. V dropped 0 bases and J dropped 7 bases, with 13 bases sitting between them. DNA of the CDR3: TGTGCCAGCAGTTACTCGGGTCCAGGTGGGGAGCAGTACGTC. Residues: CASSYSGPGGEQYV.

The gene calls are TRBV28 and TRBJ2-6; 9 bases match TRBD2. The CDR3 is made up of 16 amino acids. The germline gives CDR1 MDHEN, CDR2 SYDVKM. Trimming took 7 bases from V and 3 from J; bases not matched to a gene: 7. The CDR3 DNA follows: TGTGCCAGCACCTTAGCGGGAGTAGGTGGGGCCAACGTCCTGACTTTC. Translating it yields CASTLAGVGGANVLTF.

The chain joins TRBV30 to TRBJ2-1; 11 positions match TRBD2. The germline CDR1 and CDR2 sequences are GTSNPN and SVGIG (reference sequence). The CDR3 runs to 14 residues. The J segment lost 7 bases and the V segment lost 4 bases, leaving 6 bases of the junction unmatched. CDR3 DNA: TGTGCCTGGAATAGCGGGAGGGCTCGAAATGAGCAGTTCTTC. This translates into CAWNSGRARNEQFF.

J is TRBJ1-4 and V is TRBV29-1; D unclear. The CDR3 runs 12 residues. Trimming took 4 bases from V and 7 from J, leaving 10 bases between them. Germline-derived CDR1 and CDR2 are SQVTM and ANQGSEA. The CDR3 DNA sequence: TGCAGCGTTGGTGGACGGGGTGAAAAACTGTTTTTT. This translates into CSVGGRGEKLFF.

The gene calls are TRBV16 and TRBJ1-2; 8 nucleotides agree with TRBD1. With V trimmed by 4 bases and J by 3 bases, 1 base remained unmatched. The length of the CDR3 is 13 residues. Germline V lookup: CDR1 KGHSY, CDR2 FQNENV. CDR3 in DNA: TGTGCCAGCAGCCCGGGACAGGACTATGGCTACACCTTC. As protein: CASSPGQDYGYTF.

The J gene is TRBJ2-1, the V gene TRBV29-1; D may be TRBD1 (6 bases). The CDR3 is 17 residues long. V lost 2 bases, J lost 3 bases, and 20 bases lay in between. CDR1 and CDR2 (germline): SQVTM, ANQGSEA. The CDR3 is CSVELRGQLGFYNEQFF. The CDR3 bases are TGCAGCGTTGAACTCAGGGGACAATTAGGCTTCTACAATGAGCAGTTCTTC.

This chain uses TRBV19 with TRBJ2-5; the match to TRBD1 covers 7 bases. Germline assignment: CDR1 LNHDA and CDR2 SQIVND (reference sequence). The CDR3 has 13 amino acids. V was pared by 6 bases and J by 2 bases, with 3 bases of the junction left unmatched. Written as DNA, the CDR3 is TGTGCCAGTAGCCAGACAGGGCAAGAGACCCAGTACTTC. Protein: CASSQTGQETQYF.

V gene TRBV9 combines with J gene TRBJ2-7; D perhaps matches TRBD1 (6 bases). The CDR3 runs 15 residues. Trimming left V 4 bases short and J 4 bases short, with 18 bases between. Germline values: CDR1 SGDLS, CDR2 YYNGEE. CDR3 residues: CASSPHRVPTYEQYF. DNA of the CDR3: TGTGCCAGCAGCCCCCACAGGGTTCCCACTTACGAGCAGTACTTC.

The CDR3 bases are TGTGCCAGCAGTACAGGGATTCCGGATGAGCAGTTCTTC. Protein sequence: CASSTGIPDEQFF. The V gene is TRBV12-3 or TRBV12-4, the J gene TRBJ2-1; TRBD1 is a possible D gene (6 bases). This CDR3 is 13 amino acids long. The germline V and J ends were trimmed by 5 bases and 8 bases, with 13 bases remaining between them.

The chain uses TRBV2 and TRBJ1-2; TRBD1 matches 12 bases. The junction had 4 bases not matched to a gene; V was cut back by 3 bases and J by 8 bases. Germline values: CDR1 SNHLY, CDR2 FYNNEI. The length of the CDR3 is 14 residues. For the CDR3, the DNA is TGTGCCAGCAGTGAGCCCGGGACAGGGGGCGGCTACACCTTC. Translated: CASSEPGTGGGYTF.

The chain employs TRBV18 and TRBJ2-3, with 14 nucleotides matching TRBD2. This CDR3 comprises 16 residues. CDR1 is KGHSH and CDR2 is LQKENI in the germline V gene. After removal of 0 bases from V and 14 bases from J, the junction contained 10 bases not matched to a gene. The CDR3 here is CASSPPGLAGDPPGYF. The CDR3 DNA is TGTGCCAGCTCACCACCGGGACTAGCGGGGGACCCACCGGGGTATTTT.

The genes are TRBV7-2 and TRBJ2-1; TRBD1 matches at 11 bases. Germline values: CDR1 SGHTA, CDR2 FQGNSA. The CDR3 totals 15 residues. Trimming removed 5 bases from V and 4 bases from J; junction bases left unmatched: 4. Written as DNA, the CDR3 is TGTGCCAGCAGCCCGGACAGGGGGCTGTACAATGAGCAGTTCTTC. Its protein product is CASSPDRGLYNEQFF.

The chain uses TRBV28 and TRBJ2-2, with 7 bases fitting TRBD1. The ends lost 6 bases at V and 5 bases at J; junction bases unmatched: 9. Germline-derived CDR1 and CDR2 are MDHEN and SYDVKM. The CDR3 is 15 residues long. The CDR3 region has the DNA TGTGCCAGCAGACCGCCGGGACAGTTGACCGGGGAGCTGTTTTTT. Translation gives CASRPPGQLTGELFF.

With regard to this clone: At the DNA level, this CDR3 is encoded by other sequences in the same sample as well. The chain couples TRBV28 to TRBJ2-3, with 8 positions matching TRBD1. CDR1 and CDR2 from the germline V gene are MDHEN and SYDVKM. With V trimmed by 4 bases and J by 2 bases, 2 bases remained unmatched. The CDR3 covers 14 residues. The CDR3 coding sequence is TGTGCCAGCAGTTCGGGACAGGTCACAGATACGCAGTATTTT. Its protein is CASSSGQVTDTQYF.

The chain employs TRBV27 and TRBJ1-1; D gene uncertain. Trimming took 1 base from V and 11 from J, leaving 11 bases between them. CDR1 MNHEY and CDR2 SMNVEV come from the germline V gene (reference sequence). The CDR3 consists of 12 residues. The CDR3 coding sequence is TGTGCCAGCAGTTTATTAGGAGGGAACGCTTTCTTT. This sequence encodes CASSLLGGNAFF.

The chain carries TRBV9 and TRBJ2-2; 11 bases align to TRBD1. The CDR3 totals 15 residues. Germline CDR1 SGDLS, CDR2 YYNGEE. V lost 4 bases and J lost 6; bases outside the gene matches: 5. The CDR3 reads CASSFRDRGAGELFF. CDR3 DNA: TGTGCCAGCAGCTTCCGGGACAGGGGGGCCGGGGAGCTGTTTTTT.

The J gene is TRBJ1-1, the V gene TRBV7-3, with D uncertain. In germline, CDR1 is SGHTA, CDR2 FQGTGA. CDR3 length equals 13 residues. Deletions cut 0 bases from V and 1 base from J, with 3 bases between. CDR3 region: CASSLTANTEAFF. The CDR3 DNA reads TGTGCCAGCAGCTTAACGGCGAACACTGAAGCTTTCTTT. Full variable domain (outside the CDR3, taken from reference TRBV7-3 and TRBJ1-1): GAGVSQTPSNKVTEKGKYVELRCDPISGHTALYWYRQSLGQGPEFLIYFQGTGAADDSGLPNDRFFAVRPEGSVSTLKIQRTERGDSAVYLCASSLTANTEAFFGQGTRLTVV.

V gene TRBV5-6 combines with J gene TRBJ1-2; the match to TRBD1 covers 8 bases. Germline V gene lookup returns CDR1 SGHDT and CDR2 YYEEEE. The CDR3 runs 15 residues. V dropped 4 bases and J dropped 2; count of bases not matched to a gene: 7. This CDR3 reads CASSRFQGANYGYTF. The CDR3 DNA reads TGTGCCAGCAGCCGATTCCAGGGGGCGAACTATGGCTACACCTTC.